Below are 30 T cell receptor beta chains sequenced from a single sample in a study of cytomegalovirus exposure and HLA in healthy donors. Researchers ran the PCR with 60 Vbeta and 13 Jbeta primers. The method was immunoSEQ multiplex PCR; TCRdb's version includes in-frame clones alone and lacks a portion of them. Seen here are around 67,000 clones, around 74% observed once, and the top ten hold roughly 20%. The sample was PBMCs. The receptors here all came from a woman aged 30 to 39 in good health and CMV-seropositive.

The chain combines TRBV4-1 with TRBJ1-2, with TRBD1 matching 12 bases. With 3 bases clipped from V and 5 bases from J, the junction kept 7 bases outside the gene matches. The CDR3 extends over 16 amino acids. From germline, CDR1 is MGHRA and CDR2 YSYEKL. The CDR3 nucleotides are TGCGCCAGCAGCCACGGGACAGGGGGCGGAGGGTATGGCTACACCTTC. It encodes CASSHGTGGGGYGYTF.

This clone was found a few times. The rearrangement joins TRBV5-6 to TRBJ1-1, with D uncertain. Germline V gene data show CDR1 as SGHDT and CDR2 as YYEEEE. This CDR3 has 14 amino acids. Trimming left V 6 bases short and J 0 bases short, with 12 bases between. CDR3 amino acids: CASTLGLMNTEAFF. The CDR3 nucleotides read TGTGCCAGCACCCTGGGCCTGATGAACACTGAAGCTTTCTTT.

This clone appeared a few times. The genes are TRBV6-5 and TRBJ2-1; possible D gene TRBD2, 6 bases. V gave up 5 bases and J gave up 7 bases, with 18 bases separating them. The germline V gene encodes CDR1 MNHEY and CDR2 SVGAGI. This CDR3 has 15 residues. The CDR3 region is CASSNTGTGTNEQFF. As DNA, the CDR3 is TGTGCCAGCAGTAACACCGGGACTGGAACGAATGAGCAGTTCTTC.

The J gene is TRBJ1-3, the V gene TRBV7-2; no clear D gene. The CDR3 spans 13 residues. Trimming left V 3 bases short and J 4 bases short, with 7 bases between. Germline CDR1 SGHTA, CDR2 FQGNSA. This CDR3 reads CASSFKTGNTIYF. CDR3 in DNA: TGTGCCAGCAGCTTCAAGACAGGAAACACCATATATTTT.

The chain combines TRBV14 with TRBJ2-5, with TRBD1 identical over 7 bases. V lost 0 bases, J lost 4 bases, and 11 bases stayed unmatched. This CDR3 is 17 amino acids long. The germline CDR1 and CDR2 sequences are SGHDN and FVKESK. CDR3 loop: CASSQDGLRQGPETQYF. CDR3 DNA sequence: TGTGCCAGCAGCCAAGATGGTTTGCGACAGGGACCAGAGACCCAGTACTTC.

Only one count was recorded for this clone. The chain has TRBV11-3 and TRBJ2-3; D possibly corresponds to TRBD2 (5 bases). CDR1 is SGHNT, CDR2 YENEEA, per germline. The CDR3 contains 12 residues. The V end lost 1 base, the J end lost 6 bases, and 5 bases lay between the germline ends. The CDR3 nucleotides read TGTGCCAGCAGCTTAGGGGAGGATACGCAGTATTTT. Its protein product is CASSLGEDTQYF.

The chain uses TRBV28 and TRBJ1-4, with TRBD1 identical over 9 bases. Germline loops: CDR1 MDHEN, CDR2 SYDVKM. This CDR3 contains 15 residues. J gave up 4 bases and V 3 bases, and 3 bases lay outside the gene matches. CDR3 protein: CASSLGTGLNEKLFF. The DNA for the CDR3 is TGTGCCAGCAGTTTGGGGACAGGGCTTAATGAAAAACTGTTTTTT.

The V call is TRBV9, the J call TRBJ1-4; 9 bases line up with TRBD1. CDR3 length: 15 amino acids. Losses at the gene ends were 4 bases for V and 8 bases for J; bases not matched to a gene: 9. The germline V gene has CDR1 SGDLS and CDR2 YYNGEE. The CDR3 sequence: CASSSQSGTGEKLFF. The CDR3 DNA is TGTGCCAGCAGCTCCCAAAGTGGGACAGGGGAAAAACTGTTTTTT.

The chain's CDR3 is CASSQGTGVYEQYF. CDR3 sequence (DNA): TGCGCCAGCAGCCAAGGGACAGGGGTATACGAGCAGTACTTC. The chain is built from TRBV4-3 and TRBJ2-7; TRBD1 aligns across 9 bases. Germline CDR1 LGHNA, CDR2 YSLEER. The CDR3 length is 14 residues. Trimming at V came to 1 base and at J to 4 bases, leaving 2 bases not matched to a gene.

This clone was seen repeatedly, ten times or more. This sequence joins TRBV19 and TRBJ1-1; D is unclear. The CDR3 contains 14 residues. Germline-derived CDR1 and CDR2 are LNHDA and SQIVND (reference sequence). The V end was cut by 7 bases, the J end by 4 bases, with 16 bases between. Here the CDR3 reads CASTSEGRGTEAFF. CDR3 coding DNA: TGTGCCAGTACCTCGGAAGGGCGGGGCACTGAAGCTTTCTTT.

This clone was seen a few times. This sample includes further DNA sequences coding for the same CDR3. The chain uses TRBV2 and TRBJ1-5; tentatively, D is TRBD1 (5 bases). Germline V gene lookup returns CDR1 SNHLY and CDR2 FYNNEI. Trimming removed 4 bases from V and 6 bases from J, with 10 bases in between. The CDR3 is made up of 13 amino acids. The DNA of the CDR3 is TGTGCCAGCAGTGGGCAGGGCGGTCAGCCCCAGCATTTT. Translating it yields CASSGQGGQPQHF.

This chain links TRBV6-1 with TRBJ1-5; D possibly corresponds to TRBD1 (5 bases). This CDR3 is built from 14 residues. Trimming removed 7 bases from V and 5 bases from J, with 15 bases in between. Germline CDR1 and CDR2: MNHNS and SASEGT. The DNA of the CDR3 is TGTGCCAGCACCTTACTCAGGGCTGATCAGCCCCAGCATTTT. This gives the protein CASTLLRADQPQHF.

The chain has TRBV6-1 and TRBJ1-2, with no clear D. From germline, CDR1 is MNHNS and CDR2 SASEGT. The CDR3 sequence is 10 residues long. CDR3 protein: CAAAGYGYTF. The CDR3 DNA is TGTGCGGCAGCGGGCTATGGCTACACCTTC.

CDR3 sequence (DNA): TGTGCCAGCAGTCCAGGTTCCAACACTGAAGCTTTCTTT. It specifies CASSPGSNTEAFF. The rearrangement links TRBV2 to TRBJ1-1, with no clear D. V lost 5 bases and J lost 2, with 9 bases in between. This CDR3 is 13 amino acids long. Per germline, CDR1 SNHLY and CDR2 FYNNEI.

This clone was counted between two and nine times. The rearrangement joins TRBV29-1 to TRBJ1-1; unclear D gene. The CDR3 length is 12 residues. In germline, CDR1 is SQVTM, CDR2 ANQGSEA. Trimming took off 0 bases at V and 6 bases at J, with 8 bases between the two ends. CDR3 loop: CSVEDPHAEAFF. CDR3 in DNA: TGCAGCGTTGAAGACCCCCATGCTGAAGCTTTCTTT.

This rearrangement joins TRBV29-1 to TRBJ2-1; D might be TRBD1 (5 bases). The germline V gene has CDR1 SQVTM and CDR2 ANQGSEA. Trimming took off 6 bases at V and 3 bases at J, with 12 bases between the two ends. The CDR3 has 13 amino acids. CDR3 sequence (DNA): TGCAGCGTCGGACACCTGCTCTACAATGAGCAGTTCTTC. This sequence encodes CSVGHLLYNEQFF.

This clone has just a few counts. J is TRBJ1-4 and V is TRBV5-8; TRBD1 might be the D (5 bases). Germline CDR1 SGHTS, CDR2 YDEGEE. Trimming shortened V by 7 bases and J by 3 bases, and 16 bases separated the two germline ends. The CDR3 covers 15 residues. The CDR3 here is CASYRPGLANEKLFF. CDR3 nucleotides: TGTGCCAGCTATCGCCCAGGGCTAGCTAATGAAAAACTGTTTTTT. Full variable domain (rest looked up from reference TRBV5-8 and TRBJ1-4): EAGVTQSPTHLIKTRGQQATLRCSPISGHTSVYWYQQALGLGLQFLLWYDEGEERNRGNFPPRFSGRQFPNYSSELNVNALELEDSALYLCASYRPGLANEKLFFGSGTQLSVL.

This rearrangement joins TRBV4-1 to TRBJ1-5, with a tentative D call TRBD1 (5 bases). Germline V gene lookup returns CDR1 MGHRA and CDR2 YSYEKL. V shed 0 bases and J shed 2 bases, with 11 bases lying between them. This CDR3 is 16 amino acids long. In DNA form, the CDR3 reads TGCGCCAGCAGCCAAGAGACAGCCAGACGCAATCAGCCCCAGCATTTT. Residues: CASSQETARRNQPQHF.

The gene calls are TRBV30 and TRBJ1-1; a weak D match, TRBD1 (6 bases). The V gene's germline CDR1 is GTSNPN and CDR2 SVGIG (reference sequence). The CDR3 extends over 15 amino acids. V was trimmed by 0 bases and J by 5 bases, leaving 16 bases between them. DNA for the CDR3: TGTGCCTGGAGTGTAGGGGGGGCCCACGGGACTGAAGCTTTCTTT. Translated: CAWSVGGAHGTEAFF.

V usage is TRBV7-2 and J usage is TRBJ2-2; 12 bases align to TRBD2. This CDR3 comprises 17 residues. CDR1 is SGHTA and CDR2 is FQGNSA in the germline V gene. The J segment lost 5 bases and the V segment lost 5 bases, leaving 9 bases of the junction unmatched. For the CDR3, the DNA is TGTGCCAGCAGCAGGACTAGCGGGGCAATCGGTACCGGGGAGCTGTTTTTT. Translating it yields CASSRTSGAIGTGELFF.

The chain links TRBV6-1 to TRBJ1-1; D is uncertain. The germline CDR1 and CDR2 sequences are MNHNS and SASEGT. This CDR3 is built from 13 residues. V shed 11 bases and J shed 0 bases, with 13 bases lying between them. CDR3 loop: CAVRGQVNTEAFF. Here the CDR3 DNA reads TGTGCCGTCAGAGGGCAGGTGAACACTGAAGCTTTCTTT.

The chain uses TRBV5-4 and TRBJ2-7; 9 positions match TRBD2. The CDR3 is 15 amino acids. The V and J ends lost 4 bases and 4 bases, in that order; junction bases with no gene match: 9. CDR1 is SGHNT, CDR2 YYREEE, per germline (reference sequence). The chain's CDR3 is CASSHRTSAPYEQYF. The CDR3, as DNA: TGTGCCAGCAGCCATCGGACTAGCGCGCCTTACGAGCAGTACTTC.

The J gene is TRBJ1-2, the V gene TRBV5-1, with a tentative D call TRBD1 (6 bases). The CDR3 runs 14 residues. CDR1 and CDR2 (germline): SGHRS, YFSETQ. The V end was cut by 0 bases, the J end by 5 bases, with 11 bases between. The CDR3 DNA reads TGCGCCAGCAGCTTGGAGGGGGTCCGGTATGGCTACACCTTC. It specifies CASSLEGVRYGYTF.

In this sample, this clone turned up a few times. J is TRBJ1-1 and V is TRBV6-5; TRBD1 might be the D (5 bases). Germline CDR1 is MNHEY and CDR2 is SVGAGI. V was cut by 6 bases and J by 5 bases, with 16 bases left in between. The CDR3 length is 14 residues. The CDR3 loop reads CASSRGGTGTEAFF. In nucleotides, the CDR3 is TGTGCCAGCAGCCGCGGGGGGACGGGGACTGAAGCTTTCTTT.

The genes are TRBV29-1 and TRBJ1-2; possible D gene TRBD1, 5 bases. Germline values: CDR1 SQVTM, CDR2 ANQGSEA. This CDR3 is 11 amino acids long. This chain's CDR3 is CSPRQGNGYTF. The CDR3 DNA reads TGCAGTCCGAGGCAGGGAAATGGCTACACCTTC.

The chain combines TRBV5-4 with TRBJ2-5, with D tentatively TRBD1 (5 bases). CDR3 size: 13 residues. V dropped 2 bases and J dropped 5 bases, with 10 bases sitting between them. The germline CDR1 and CDR2 sequences are SGHNT and YYREEE (reference sequence). The chain's CDR3 is CASSFRAGETQYF. CDR3 bases: TGTGCCAGCAGCTTCAGGGCTGGGGAGACCCAGTACTTC.

The rearrangement links TRBV18 to TRBJ1-2; 8 nucleotides align to TRBD1. Germline values: CDR1 KGHSH, CDR2 LQKENI. The CDR3 loop spans 17 amino acids. J was trimmed by 7 bases and V by 2 bases; bases with no gene match: 15. Here the CDR3 reads CASSPAPGQAVLGGYTF. In nucleotides, the CDR3 is TGTGCCAGCTCACCAGCCCCGGGACAGGCCGTTTTGGGTGGCTACACCTTC.

This clone occurred a few times. The chain has TRBV6-5 and TRBJ2-7, with D perhaps TRBD2 (5 bases). CDR1 is MNHEY and CDR2 is SVGAGI in the germline V gene. V lost 1 base to trimming and J lost 9 bases, with 19 bases between them. There are 15 residues in the CDR3. The CDR3 nucleotides are TGTGCCAGCAGTTACTGGGCATCCTCTAGCTTCGGGCAGTACTTC. It codes for CASSYWASSSFGQYF.

This chain joins TRBV2 and TRBJ2-7, with D perhaps TRBD2 (6 bases). The CDR3 length is 12 residues. The germline CDR1 and CDR2 sequences are SNHLY and FYNNEI. Trimming removed 6 bases at V and 4 bases at J, with 10 bases between. CDR3 sequence reads: CASSGDSYEQYF. The CDR3 region has the DNA TGTGCCAGCAGCGGGGACTCATACGAGCAGTACTTC.

The chain combines TRBV7-3 with TRBJ1-5; no firm D call. The CDR3 is 13 residues long. V lost 2 bases and J 7 bases, leaving 9 bases between the germline ends. CDR1 SGHTA and CDR2 FQGTGA come from the germline V gene. CDR3 DNA sequence: TGTGCCAGCAGCTTAGCCGAGGCCCAGCCCCAGCATTTT. It encodes CASSLAEAQPQHF.